These 13 T cell receptor beta chains came from one sample sequenced in a study of blood T cell repertoires in COVID-19. The table came from immunoSEQ multiplex PCR; TCRdb's copy has only in-frame clones and leaves some out. The data hold under 150,000 clones, with more than 80% observed a single time. The sample comprised peripheral blood. The receptors originated from a woman between 50 and 59 years old with acute or convalescent COVID-19.

This clone was observed a single time. This chain links TRBV12-3 or TRBV12-4 with TRBJ1-2; a possible D gene is TRBD1 (6 bases). V gave up 6 bases and J gave up 4 bases, with 12 bases separating them. The CDR3 has 13 amino acids. CDR3 nucleotide sequence: TGTGCCAGCAGGGGGGCGAAGAGCTATGGCTACACCTTC. This sequence encodes CASRGAKSYGYTF.

The rearrangement links TRBV11-2 to TRBJ2-4; D is unresolved. Germline V gene sequence: CDR1 SGHAT, CDR2 FQNNGV. The CDR3 covers 13 residues. V dropped 4 bases and J dropped 1 base, with 5 bases sitting between them. CDR3 DNA sequence: TGTGCCAGCAGCTCCCAGGCCAAAAACATTCAGTACTTC. Protein product: CASSSQAKNIQYF.

This chain joins TRBV19 and TRBJ2-5, with TRBD2 matching 14 bases. Looked up from germline, CDR1 is LNHDA and CDR2 is SQIVND (reference sequence). This CDR3 spans 17 amino acids. J lost 5 bases, V lost 0 bases, and 5 bases had no gene match. The CDR3 DNA reads TGTGCCAGTAGTATAGATCTAGGGACTAGCGGGAGCGAGACCCAGTACTTC. Its protein is CASSIDLGTSGSETQYF.

This clone was seen a handful of times. The limits of the CDR3 on the DNA are not certain, so only TCRdb's listed CDR3 is given. The chain joins TRBV19 to TRBJ2-1; TRBD1 is the table's D call, not checked against the DNA. Germline V gene lookup returns CDR1 LNHDA and CDR2 SQIVND (reference sequence). Both ends counted, the CDR3 spans 16 residues. CDR3 protein: CASSISVQVFVNEQFF.

This clone appeared once. The V and J genes are TRBV18 and TRBJ1-3; no reliable D call. This CDR3 is built from 13 residues. The germline V gene encodes CDR1 KGHSH and CDR2 LQKENI. The V end was cut by 1 base, the J end by 7 bases, with 8 bases between. The CDR3 spells CASSPQRENTIYF. CDR3 in DNA: TGTGCCAGCTCACCACAGCGCGAGAACACCATATATTTT.

The CDR3 nucleotides are TGTGCCAGCAGCTCGGGACTAGCGGGAGGTGAGCAGTTCTTC. As protein: CASSSGLAGGEQFF. The genes are TRBV9 and TRBJ2-1; TRBD2 aligns across 15 bases. This CDR3 has 14 amino acids. The germline V gene has CDR1 SGDLS and CDR2 YYNGEE. V was clipped by 4 bases and J by 9 bases; unmatched bases: 2.

V is TRBV12-5 and J is TRBJ1-1, with a possible D match to TRBD1 (5 bases). The CDR3 has 18 residues. Between the trimmed V and J ends, which lost 6 bases and 4 bases, there was a span of 27 bases. Germline values: CDR1 LGHNT, CDR2 FRNRAP. This chain's CDR3 is CASGGPGRGLKPGTEAFF. For the CDR3, the DNA is TGTGCTAGTGGAGGGCCTGGGAGGGGCCTTAAACCGGGCACTGAAGCTTTCTTT.

This sequence joins TRBV4-1 and TRBJ1-2; possibly TRBD1 for D (5 bases). Trimming shortened V by 0 bases and J by 8 bases, and 13 bases separated the two germline ends. The CDR3 extends over 14 amino acids. Germline values: CDR1 MGHRA, CDR2 YSYEKL. CDR3 protein: CASSQDQGRGGYTF. CDR3 DNA: TGCGCCAGCAGCCAAGATCAAGGTCGGGGGGGCTACACCTTC.

The V call is TRBV29-1, the J call TRBJ2-1; 7 bases agree with TRBD2. In germline, CDR1 is SQVTM, CDR2 ANQGSEA. Losses at the gene ends were 8 bases for V and 7 bases for J; bases not matched to a gene: 14. This CDR3 comprises 14 residues. CDR3 loop: CSSIQGGLDNEQFF. The CDR3 coding sequence is TGCAGCTCAATCCAGGGAGGGCTGGATAATGAGCAGTTCTTC.

The chain has TRBV19 and TRBJ1-6; TRBD1 agrees at 7 bases. Germline V lookup: CDR1 LNHDA, CDR2 SQIVND (reference sequence). V dropped 4 bases and J dropped 6; count of bases not matched to a gene: 12. This CDR3 spans 17 amino acids. CDR3 bases: TGTGCCAGTAGTACCCCCCGCGGAGGGGGCCCTAATTCACCCCTCCACTTT. Translating it yields CASSTPRGGGPNSPLHF.

This clone appeared a single time. The chain combines TRBV9 with TRBJ2-1; D remains unclear. Looked up from germline, CDR1 is SGDLS and CDR2 is YYNGEE. Trimming stripped 2 bases from V and 2 bases from J, with 14 bases between. The CDR3 length is 16 residues. The CDR3 coding sequence is TGTGCCAGCAGCGTGCCCACAGACGGTCCCTACAATGAGCAGTTCTTC. It yields the protein CASSVPTDGPYNEQFF.

This chain uses TRBV10-2 with TRBJ2-3, with TRBD2 matching 13 bases. The CDR3 totals 15 residues. Germline loops: CDR1 WSHSY, CDR2 SAAADI. Trimming cost V 8 bases and J 4 bases; bases outside gene matches: 6. CDR3 bases: TGCGCCAGCTCCTATACTAGCGGGGGGGCAGATACGCAGTATTTT. It translates to CASSYTSGGADTQYF.

The rearrangement joins TRBV20-1 to TRBJ1-6; the match to TRBD1 covers 10 bases. After removal of 3 bases from V and 6 bases from J, the junction contained 14 bases not matched to a gene. The CDR3 extends over 18 amino acids. The germline V gene encodes CDR1 DFQATT and CDR2 SNEGSKA (reference sequence). CDR3 sequence (DNA): TGCAGTGCTAGTCCCCCTGACAGGGGGCGGTTTGGTAATTCACCCCTCCACTTT. Translation: CSASPPDRGRFGNSPLHF.